This T cell receptor beta chain comes out of a study of cytomegalovirus exposure and HLA in healthy donors. Germline-derived CDR1 and CDR2 are SGHDT and YYEEEE. The V segment lost 4 bases and the J segment 2 bases; nucleotides outside the gene matches: 18. This CDR3 is 19 amino acids long. For this clone: Its antigen is unidentified.

Healthy people donating bone marrow made up the donors. At the time of sampling, donors were nominally healthy, though unrecorded immune exposures were likely. Study results and limitations: Rare TCR sequences dominated, though some public TCRs recurred in many donors. A later analysis found TCR association rates differed by HLA locus, highest for DRB1 and lowest for HLA-C.

The PCR contained 60 Vbeta and 13 Jbeta primers. Method: immunoSEQ multiplex PCR; TCRdb's copy keeps in-frame clones and lacks some. This sample has about 210,000 clones, with around 87% found just once. The rearrangement joins TRBV5-6 to TRBJ1-1; 9 bases match TRBD1. The receptor comes from a boy between 2 and 10 years old in good health and CMV-seronegative. The sample taken for sequencing was PBMCs. The CDR3 DNA reads TGTGCCAGCAGCCTGTGGCCCCCGGGACAGGGTCGAAAAAACACTGAAGCTTTCTTT. It specifies CASSLWPPGQGRKNTEAFF.